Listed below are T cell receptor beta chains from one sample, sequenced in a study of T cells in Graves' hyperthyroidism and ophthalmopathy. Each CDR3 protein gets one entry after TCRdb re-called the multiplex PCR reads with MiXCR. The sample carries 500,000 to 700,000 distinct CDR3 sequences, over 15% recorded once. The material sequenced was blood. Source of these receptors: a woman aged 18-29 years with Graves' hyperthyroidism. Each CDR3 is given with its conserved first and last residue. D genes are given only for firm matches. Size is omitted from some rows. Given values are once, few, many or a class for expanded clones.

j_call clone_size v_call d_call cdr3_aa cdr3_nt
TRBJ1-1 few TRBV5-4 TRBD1 CASSRVPGQGLNTEAFF TGTGCCAGCAGCCGCGTCCCGGGACAGGGACTGAACACTGAAGCTTTCTTT
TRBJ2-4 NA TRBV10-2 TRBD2 CASSRTGGRGKNIQYF TGCGCCAGCAGTAGGACGGGAGGCCGGGGCAAAAACATTCAGTACTTC
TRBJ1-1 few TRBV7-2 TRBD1 CASSQQGAGRHTEAFF TGTGCCAGCAGCCAACAGGGGGCCGGCCGGCACACTGAAGCTTTCTTT
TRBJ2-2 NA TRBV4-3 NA CASSPSRGSGELFF TGCGCCAGCAGCCCTAGTAGAGGGTCCGGGGAGCTGTTTTTT
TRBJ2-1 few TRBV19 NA CASSIRSGASSYNEQFF TGTGCCAGTAGTATAAGGTCTGGCGCGAGCTCCTACAATGAGCAGTTCTTC
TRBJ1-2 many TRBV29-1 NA CSVPHDSIYGYTF TGCAGCGTTCCCCATGACAGCATCTATGGCTACACCTTC
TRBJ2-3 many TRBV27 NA CASSLRERGTDTQYF TGTGCCAGCAGTTTACGGGAGCGTGGCACAGATACGCAGTATTTT
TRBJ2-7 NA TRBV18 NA CASSPGRLGYEQYF TGTGCCAGCTCACCGGGTCGTTTGGGGTACGAGCAGTACTTC
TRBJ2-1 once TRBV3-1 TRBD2 CASSQEESGRVF TGTGCCAGCAGCCAAGAAGAGAGCGGGAGGGTCTTC
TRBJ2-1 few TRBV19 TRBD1 CASIPDRASYNEQFF TGTGCCAGTATCCCGGACAGGGCGTCCTACAATGAGCAGTTCTTC
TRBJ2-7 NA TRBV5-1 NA CASSLEGTRKQYF TGCGCCAGCAGCTTGGAAGGGACAAGAAAGCAGTACTTC
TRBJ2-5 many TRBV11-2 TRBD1 CASSYFDRVETQYF TGTGCCAGCAGCTACTTCGACAGGGTTGAGACCCAGTACTTC
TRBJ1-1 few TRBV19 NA CASSIEADLNTEAFF TGTGCCAGTAGTATAGAGGCGGATCTGAACACTGAAGCTTTCTTT
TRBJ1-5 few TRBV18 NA CASSPGGQNQPQHF TGTGCCAGCTCACCAGGGGGCCAAAATCAGCCCCAGCATTTT
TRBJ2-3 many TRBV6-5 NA CASSYSEAGSTDTQYF TGTGCCAGCAGTTACTCTGAGGCGGGTAGCACAGATACGCAGTATTTT
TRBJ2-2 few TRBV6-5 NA CASSYWGVPTGELFF TGTGCCAGCAGTTACTGGGGGGTACCCACCGGGGAGCTGTTTTTT
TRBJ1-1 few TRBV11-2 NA CASSLLAALNTEAFF TGTGCCAGCAGCTTACTGGCGGCACTGAACACTGAAGCTTTCTTT
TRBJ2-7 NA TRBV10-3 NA CAISESSYAYEQYF TGTGCCATCAGTGAGTCTTCGTACGCCTACGAGCAGTACTTC
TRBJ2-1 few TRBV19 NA CASSRGGGLQATYNEQFF TGTGCCAGTAGTAGAGGGGGGGGCTTACAGGCGACCTACAATGAGCAGTTCTTC
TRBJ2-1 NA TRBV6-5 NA CASSYAKVSRSYNEQFF TGTGCCAGCAGTTACGCGAAGGTTTCCCGTTCCTACAATGAGCAGTTCTTC
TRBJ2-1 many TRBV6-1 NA CASSEFPEQFF TGTGCCAGCAGTGAGTTCCCCGAGCAGTTCTTC
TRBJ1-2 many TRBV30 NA CASYTWRGYTF TGTGCCTCCTACACCTGGCGGGGCTACACCTTC
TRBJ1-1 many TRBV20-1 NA CSALLGSANTEAFF TGCAGTGCCCTCCTTGGTTCGGCTAACACTGAAGCTTTCTTT
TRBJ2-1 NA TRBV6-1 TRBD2 CASSNGGGLGNEQFF TGTGCCAGCAGCAACGGCGGGGGGCTGGGGAATGAGCAGTTCTTC
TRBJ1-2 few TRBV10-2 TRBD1 CASKVTGSVGGYTF TGCGCCAGCAAAGTGACAGGGTCGGTTGGCGGCTACACCTTC
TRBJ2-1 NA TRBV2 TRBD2 CASSVGAGGLNEQFF TGTGCCAGCAGTGTAGGCGCGGGGGGATTGAATGAGCAGTTCTTC
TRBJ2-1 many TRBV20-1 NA CSARNSSSYNEQFF TGCAGTGCTAGAAACTCTTCCTCCTACAATGAGCAGTTCTTC